These 15 T cell receptor beta chains were sequenced from one sample in a study of regulatory T cells in long-lasting Graves disease. To make TCR beta libraries, researchers used iRepertoire HTBI primers and Arm-PCR of CDR3 regions. Each CDR3 protein is one row after TCRdb ran MiXCR on the multiplex PCR reads. The sample consists of some 370,000 distinct CDR3 sequences, 10% to 15% of them appearing once. Sample time point: newly diagnosed GD, antithyroid drugs for less than 3 months. The TCR library was prepared using RNA isolated from PBMCs. This sample also belongs to another study, concerning T cells in Graves' hyperthyroidism and ophthalmopathy.

The source was peripheral blood mononuclear cells (PBMCs), collected at new diagnosis, from a patient treated with antithyroid drugs. The receptors were sampled from a woman under 30 with Graves disease.

This clonotype has ten or more counts. The chain links TRBV12-3 or TRBV12-4 to TRBJ1-6; 9 positions match TRBD1. The CDR3 spans 14 residues. V lost 3 bases to trimming and J lost 8 bases; unmatched junction nucleotides: 2. CDR3 residues: CASSLRTGDSPLHF. CDR3 nucleotides: TGTGCCAGCAGTTTGAGGACAGGGGATTCACCCCTCCACTTT.

This clonotype was seen more than once but under ten times. This chain connects TRBV24-1 to TRBJ1-4; D call uncertain. The CDR3 consists of 12 residues. CDR1 and CDR2 (germline): KGHDR, SFDVKD. Trimming removed 4 bases from V and 8 bases from J, with 7 bases in between. The CDR3 nucleotides read TGTGCCACCAGTGAACTCGGGGAAAAACTGTTTTTT. Its translation: CATSELGEKLFF.

In this sample, this clonotype turned up a few times. The rearrangement links TRBV10-3 to TRBJ2-3; D possibly corresponds to TRBD2 (6 bases). CDR3 length: 14 amino acids. CDR1 and CDR2 from the germline V gene are ENHRY and SYGVKD. V lost 6 bases and J lost 0, with 10 bases in between. The CDR3 DNA sequence: TGTGCCATCAGCACCGGGACTAGCACAGATACGCAGTATTTT. Amino acids: CAISTGTSTDTQYF.

The sample holds many counts of this clonotype. The chain couples TRBV7-2 to TRBJ2-5, with TRBD1 as a possible D gene (6 bases). V was shortened by 7 bases and J by 5 bases, with 11 bases between the two germline ends. The germline V gene encodes CDR1 SGHTA and CDR2 FQGNSA. This CDR3 is 12 amino acids long. CDR3 in DNA: TGTGCCAGCACTTTAAGGGGGGAGACCCAGTACTTC. It codes for CASTLRGETQYF.

Concerning this clonotype itself: A much bigger clone sits one base away, suggesting this may be a read error. V gene TRBV24-1 combines with J gene TRBJ2-6; D ambiguous. Looked up from germline, CDR1 is KGHDR and CDR2 is SFDVKD. CDR3 length equals 17 residues. The CDR3 DNA sequence: TGTGCCGCCAGTGATCCCGCCCGCCGGGCTGGGGCCAACGTCCTGACTTTC. This gives the protein CAASDPARRAGANVLTF.

This CDR3 is CASSQSGGAVNEQFF. DNA of the CDR3: TGTGCCAGCAGTCAAAGCGGGGGGGCGGTAAATGAGCAGTTCTTC. This rearrangement joins TRBV25-1 to TRBJ2-1; 10 bases are a match to TRBD2. CDR1 and CDR2 (germline): MGHDK, SYGVNS. The CDR3 spans 15 residues. Unmatched junction bases numbered 8, after V lost 5 bases and J lost 7 bases.

The sample holds many counts of this clonotype. The chain combines TRBV5-6 with TRBJ2-1; possibly TRBD2 for D (6 bases). V lost 7 bases to trimming and J lost 4 bases, with 12 bases between them. CDR1 and CDR2 from the germline V gene are SGHDT and YYEEEE. This CDR3 spans 13 amino acids. This CDR3 reads CASGSGRYNEQFF. The CDR3 DNA is TGTGCCAGCGGGAGCGGGCGGTACAATGAGCAGTTCTTC.

In this sample, this clonotype turned up many times. The J gene is TRBJ2-7, the V gene TRBV11-2, with 9 bases aligning to TRBD2. The J segment lost 2 bases and the V segment lost 2 bases, leaving 4 bases of the junction unmatched. Germline assignment: CDR1 SGHAT and CDR2 FQNNGV. The CDR3 contains 15 residues. CDR3 in DNA: TGTGCCAGCAGCTTATCGGCGGGAGGGGCCTACGAGCAGTACTTC. Translated: CASSLSAGGAYEQYF.

This clonotype was observed at least ten times. The genes are TRBV5-6 and TRBJ1-6, with D tentatively TRBD1 (5 bases). Trimming shortened V by 4 bases and J by 8 bases, and 10 bases separated the two germline ends. Germline CDR1 SGHDT, CDR2 YYEEEE. The CDR3 runs to 13 residues. The CDR3 is CASSPGRYSPLHF. CDR3 coding DNA: TGTGCCAGCAGCCCGGGACGTTATTCACCCCTCCACTTT. The entire variable domain, with the rest obtained from reference TRBV5-6 and TRBJ1-6, is as follows: DAGVTQSPTHLIKTRGQQVTLRCSPKSGHDTVSWYQQALGQGPQFIFQYYEEEERQRGNFPDRFSGHQFPNYSSELNVNALLLGDSALYLCASSPGRYSPLHFGNGTRLTVT.

There are a few counts of this clonotype. This chain uses TRBV19 with TRBJ2-1, with 8 bases identical to TRBD2. CDR1 is LNHDA, CDR2 SQIVND, per germline (reference sequence). This CDR3 contains 16 residues. J lost 4 bases, V lost 4 bases, and 9 bases had no gene match. CDR3 bases: TGTGCCAGTAGTACCCCCTCGAGCGGGAGATACAATGAGCAGTTCTTC. Translation gives CASSTPSSGRYNEQFF.

This clonotype was seen repeatedly, ten times or more. This chain links TRBV15 with TRBJ1-1; the D gene is possibly TRBD1 (6 bases). This CDR3 spans 13 amino acids. Germline assignment: CDR1 LNHNV and CDR2 YYDKDF (reference sequence). The V end was cut by 7 bases, the J end by 6 bases, with 15 bases between. The CDR3 nucleotides are TGTGCCACCACACCCCAGGGGTTCGCTGAAGCTTTCTTT. Protein: CATTPQGFAEAFF.

The chain joins TRBV24-1 to TRBJ2-3; D is unresolved. The V end was cut by 4 bases, the J end by 1 base, with 8 bases between. Germline V gene sequence: CDR1 KGHDR, CDR2 SFDVKD. The CDR3 contains 14 residues. The CDR3 reads CATSESLGTDTQYF. CDR3 nucleotide sequence: TGTGCCACCAGTGAGTCATTGGGCACAGATACGCAGTATTTT.

This clonotype occurred a few times. The CDR3 DNA reads as TGTGCCAGTAGTATGTTCGCAGGGGATGGACAGCCCCAGCATTTT. Protein: CASSMFAGDGQPQHF. The gene calls are TRBV19 and TRBJ1-5; the D gene is possibly TRBD1 (6 bases). V was shortened by 3 bases and J by 7 bases, with 16 bases between the two germline ends. CDR1 and CDR2 from the germline V gene are LNHDA and SQIVND (reference sequence). This CDR3 comprises 15 residues.

There are many counts of this clonotype. The V call is TRBV12-3 or TRBV12-4, the J call TRBJ2-3; D remains unclear. The J call is in doubt because the DNA end fits TRBJ1-1 better. This CDR3 region has 13 residues. CDR3 amino acids: CASSFQRWGGAFF. CDR3 nucleotides: TGTGCCAGCAGTTTCCAAAGGTGGGGTGGAGCTTTCTTT.

Only a few counts were recorded for this clonotype. This chain links TRBV20-1 with TRBJ2-3; D might be TRBD1 (6 bases). Trimming shortened V by 5 bases and J by 4 bases, and 10 bases separated the two germline ends. Germline V gene lookup returns CDR1 DFQATT and CDR2 SNEGSKA (reference sequence). The CDR3 contains 12 residues. CDR3 sequence reads: CSAPSGADTQYF. The CDR3, as DNA: TGCAGTGCTCCTTCAGGGGCAGATACGCAGTATTTT.